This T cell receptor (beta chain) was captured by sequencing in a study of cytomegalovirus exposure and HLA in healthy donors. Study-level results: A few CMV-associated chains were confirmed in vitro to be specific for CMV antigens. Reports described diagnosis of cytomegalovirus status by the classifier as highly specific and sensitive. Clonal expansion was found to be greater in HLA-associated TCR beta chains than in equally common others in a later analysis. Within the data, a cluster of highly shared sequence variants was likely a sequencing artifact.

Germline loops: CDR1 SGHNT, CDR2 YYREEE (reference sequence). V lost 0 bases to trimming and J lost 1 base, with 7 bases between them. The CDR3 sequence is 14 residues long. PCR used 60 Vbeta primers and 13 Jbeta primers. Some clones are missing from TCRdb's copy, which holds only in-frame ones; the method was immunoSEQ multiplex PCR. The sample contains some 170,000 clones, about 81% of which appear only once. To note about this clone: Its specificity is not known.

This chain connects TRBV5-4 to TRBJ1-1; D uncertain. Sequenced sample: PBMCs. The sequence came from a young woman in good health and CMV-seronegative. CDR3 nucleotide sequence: TGTGCCAGCAGCTTGGGCCAGGCGAACACTGAAGCTTTCTTT. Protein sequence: CASSLGQANTEAFF.